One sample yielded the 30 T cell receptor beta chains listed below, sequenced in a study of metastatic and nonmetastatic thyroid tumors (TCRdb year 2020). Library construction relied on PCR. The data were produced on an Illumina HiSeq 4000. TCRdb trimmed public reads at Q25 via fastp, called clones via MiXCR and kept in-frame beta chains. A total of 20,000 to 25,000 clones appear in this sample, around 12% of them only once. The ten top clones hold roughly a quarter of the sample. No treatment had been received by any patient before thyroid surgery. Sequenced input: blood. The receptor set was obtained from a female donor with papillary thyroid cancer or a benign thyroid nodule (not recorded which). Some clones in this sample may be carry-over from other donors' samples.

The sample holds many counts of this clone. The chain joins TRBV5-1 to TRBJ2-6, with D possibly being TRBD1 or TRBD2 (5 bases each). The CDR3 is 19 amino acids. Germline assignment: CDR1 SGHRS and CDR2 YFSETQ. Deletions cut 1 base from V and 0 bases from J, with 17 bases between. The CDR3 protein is CASSLLGVPTSSGANVLTF. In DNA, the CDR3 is TGCGCCAGCAGCTTGCTGGGGGTCCCTACGTCCTCTGGGGCCAACGTCCTGACTTTC.

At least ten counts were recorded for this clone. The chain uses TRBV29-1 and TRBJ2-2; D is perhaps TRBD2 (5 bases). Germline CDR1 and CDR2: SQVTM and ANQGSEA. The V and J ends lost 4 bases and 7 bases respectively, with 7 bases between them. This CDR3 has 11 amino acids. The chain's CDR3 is CSVATSGELFF. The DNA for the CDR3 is TGCAGCGTTGCCACTAGCGGGGAGCTGTTTTTT.

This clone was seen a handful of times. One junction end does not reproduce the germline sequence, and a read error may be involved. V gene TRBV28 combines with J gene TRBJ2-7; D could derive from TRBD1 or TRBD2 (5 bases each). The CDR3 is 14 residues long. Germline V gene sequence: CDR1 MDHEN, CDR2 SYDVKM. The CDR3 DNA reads TGTGCAAGCAGTCTACGGGACGCCCTCTACGAGCAGTACTTC. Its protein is CASSLRDALYEQYF.

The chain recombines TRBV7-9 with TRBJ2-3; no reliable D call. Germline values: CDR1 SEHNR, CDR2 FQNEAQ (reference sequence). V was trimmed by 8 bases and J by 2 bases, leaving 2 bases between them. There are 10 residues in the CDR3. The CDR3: CASSTDTQYF. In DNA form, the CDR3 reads TGTGCCAGCTCCACAGATACGCAGTATTTT.

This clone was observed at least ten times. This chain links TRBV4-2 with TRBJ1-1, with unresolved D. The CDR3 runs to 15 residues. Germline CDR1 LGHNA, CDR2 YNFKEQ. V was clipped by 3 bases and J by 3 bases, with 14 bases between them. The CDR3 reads CASSQADSRDTEAFF. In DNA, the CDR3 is TGTGCCAGCAGCCAGGCTGACTCGAGGGACACTGAAGCTTTCTTT.

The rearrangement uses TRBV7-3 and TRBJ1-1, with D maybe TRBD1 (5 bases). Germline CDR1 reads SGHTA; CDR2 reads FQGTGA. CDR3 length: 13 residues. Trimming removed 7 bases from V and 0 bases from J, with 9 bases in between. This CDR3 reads CASISDMNTEAFF. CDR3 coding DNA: TGTGCCAGCATCTCGGACATGAACACTGAAGCTTTCTTT.

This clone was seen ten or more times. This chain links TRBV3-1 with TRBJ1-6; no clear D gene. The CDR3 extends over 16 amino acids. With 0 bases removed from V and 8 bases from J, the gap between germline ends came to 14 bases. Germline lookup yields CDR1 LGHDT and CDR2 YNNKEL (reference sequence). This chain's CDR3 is CASSQEQSWLDSPLHF. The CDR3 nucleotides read TGTGCCAGCAGCCAAGAGCAAAGTTGGCTGGATTCACCCCTCCACTTT.

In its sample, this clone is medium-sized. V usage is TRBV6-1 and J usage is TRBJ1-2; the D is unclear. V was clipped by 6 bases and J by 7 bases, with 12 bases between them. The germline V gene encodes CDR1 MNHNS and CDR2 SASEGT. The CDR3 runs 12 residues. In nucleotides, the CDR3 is TGTGCCAGCAGCCTGGACCTCCGTGGCTACACCTTC. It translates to CASSLDLRGYTF.

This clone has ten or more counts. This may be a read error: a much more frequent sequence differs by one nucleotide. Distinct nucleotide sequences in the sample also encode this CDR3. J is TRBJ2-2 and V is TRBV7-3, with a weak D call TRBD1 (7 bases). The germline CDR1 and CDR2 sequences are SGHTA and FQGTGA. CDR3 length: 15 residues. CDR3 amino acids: CASSTSGGNTGELFF. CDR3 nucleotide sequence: TGTGCCAGCAGCACATCAGGGGGGAACACCGGGGAACTGTTTTTT.

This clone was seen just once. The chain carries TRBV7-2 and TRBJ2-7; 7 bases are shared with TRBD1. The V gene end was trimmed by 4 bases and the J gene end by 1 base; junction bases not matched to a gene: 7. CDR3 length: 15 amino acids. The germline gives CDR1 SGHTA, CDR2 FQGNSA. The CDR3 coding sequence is TGTGCCAGCAGCTCAGACAGGGCCTTATCCTACGAGCAGTACTTC. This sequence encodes CASSSDRALSYEQYF.

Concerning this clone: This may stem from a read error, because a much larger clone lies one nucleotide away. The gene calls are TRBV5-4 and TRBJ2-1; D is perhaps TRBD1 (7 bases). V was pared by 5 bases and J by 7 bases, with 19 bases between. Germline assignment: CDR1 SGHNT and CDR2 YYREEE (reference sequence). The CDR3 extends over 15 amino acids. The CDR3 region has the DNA TGTGCCAGCAGGTCCAGCAGGGGGGCGGGGAATGAGCAGTTCTTC. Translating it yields CASRSSRGAGNEQFF.

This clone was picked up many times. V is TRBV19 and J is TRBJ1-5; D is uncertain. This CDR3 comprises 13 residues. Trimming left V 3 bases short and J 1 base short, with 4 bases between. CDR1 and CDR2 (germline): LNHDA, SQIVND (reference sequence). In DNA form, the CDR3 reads TGTGCCAGTAGTATCGAAAGCAATCAGCCCCAGCATTTT. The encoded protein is CASSIESNQPQHF.

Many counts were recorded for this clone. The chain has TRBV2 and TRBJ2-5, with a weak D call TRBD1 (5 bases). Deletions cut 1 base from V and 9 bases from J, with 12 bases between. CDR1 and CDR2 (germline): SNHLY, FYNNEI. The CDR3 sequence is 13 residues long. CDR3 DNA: TGTGCCAGCAGTGAAGGCAAACAAGGGGCCCAGTACTTC. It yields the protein CASSEGKQGAQYF. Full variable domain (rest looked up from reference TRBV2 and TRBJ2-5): EPEVTQTPSHQVTQMGQEVILRCVPISNHLYFYWYRQILGQKVEFLVSFYNNEISEKSEIFDDQFSVERPDGSNFTLKIRSTKLEDSAMYFCASSEGKQGAQYFGPGTRLLVL.

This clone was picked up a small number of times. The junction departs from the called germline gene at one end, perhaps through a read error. The CDR3 sequence: CASRTPVGILQF. As DNA, the CDR3 is TGTGCCAGCAGAACCCCCGTCGGCATCCTCCAGTTT. V and J are TRBV6-1 and TRBJ1-3, with unresolved D. The CDR3 spans 12 residues. Germline V lookup: CDR1 MNHNS, CDR2 SASEGT.

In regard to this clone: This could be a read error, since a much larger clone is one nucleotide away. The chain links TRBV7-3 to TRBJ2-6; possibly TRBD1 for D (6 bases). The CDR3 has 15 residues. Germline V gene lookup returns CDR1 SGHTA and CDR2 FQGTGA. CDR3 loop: CASSPMGPGANVLTF. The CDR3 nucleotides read TGTGCCAGCAGCCCCATGGGGCCAGGGGCTAACGTCCTGACTTTC.

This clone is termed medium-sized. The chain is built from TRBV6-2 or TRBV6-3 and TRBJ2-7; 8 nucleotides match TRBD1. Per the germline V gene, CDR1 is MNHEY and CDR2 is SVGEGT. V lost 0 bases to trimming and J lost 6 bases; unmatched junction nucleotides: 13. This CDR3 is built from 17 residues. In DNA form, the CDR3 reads TGTGCCAGCAGTTACTCGGGTTTTGACAGGGGCTTGGGCGAGCAGTACTTC. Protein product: CASSYSGFDRGLGEQYF.

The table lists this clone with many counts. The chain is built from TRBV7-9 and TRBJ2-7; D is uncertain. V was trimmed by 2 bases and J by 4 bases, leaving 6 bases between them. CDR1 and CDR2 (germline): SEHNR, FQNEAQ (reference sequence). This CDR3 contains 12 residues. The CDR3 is CASSLNEYEQYF. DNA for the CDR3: TGTGCCAGCAGCTTAAACGAGTACGAGCAGTACTTC.

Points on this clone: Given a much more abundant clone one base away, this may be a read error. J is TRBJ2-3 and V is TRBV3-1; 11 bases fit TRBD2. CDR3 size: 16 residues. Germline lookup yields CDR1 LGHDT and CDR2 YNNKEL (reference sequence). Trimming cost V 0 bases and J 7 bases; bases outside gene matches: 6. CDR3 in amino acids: CASSQDVGTSGNTQYF. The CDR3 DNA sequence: TGTGCCAGCAGCCAAGACGTTGGGACTAGCGGAAATACGCAGTATTTT.

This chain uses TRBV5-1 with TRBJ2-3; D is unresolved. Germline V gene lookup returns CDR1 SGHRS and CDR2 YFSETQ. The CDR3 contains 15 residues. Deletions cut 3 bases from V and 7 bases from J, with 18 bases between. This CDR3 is CASSSDDTRRHTQYF. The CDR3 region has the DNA TGCGCCAGCAGCTCGGATGACACCCGCCGACATACGCAGTATTTT.

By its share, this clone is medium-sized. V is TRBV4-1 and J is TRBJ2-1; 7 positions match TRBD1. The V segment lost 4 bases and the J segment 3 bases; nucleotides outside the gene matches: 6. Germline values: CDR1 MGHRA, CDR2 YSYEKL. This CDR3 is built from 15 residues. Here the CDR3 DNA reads TGCGCCAGCAGCCTATCCGGGACAGACTACAATGAGCAGTTCTTC. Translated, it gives CASSLSGTDYNEQFF.

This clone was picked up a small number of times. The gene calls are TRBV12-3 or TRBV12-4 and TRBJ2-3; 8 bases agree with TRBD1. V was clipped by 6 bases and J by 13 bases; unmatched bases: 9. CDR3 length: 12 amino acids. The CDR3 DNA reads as TGTGCCAGCAGCATAGGGACAGGACAAAAGTATTTT. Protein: CASSIGTGQKYF.

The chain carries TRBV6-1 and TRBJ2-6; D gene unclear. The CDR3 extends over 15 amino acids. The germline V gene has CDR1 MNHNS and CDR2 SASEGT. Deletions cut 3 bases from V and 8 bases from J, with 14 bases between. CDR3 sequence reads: CASSDQAAWTNVLTF. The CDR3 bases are TGTGCCAGCAGTGACCAGGCAGCTTGGACCAACGTCCTGACTTTC.

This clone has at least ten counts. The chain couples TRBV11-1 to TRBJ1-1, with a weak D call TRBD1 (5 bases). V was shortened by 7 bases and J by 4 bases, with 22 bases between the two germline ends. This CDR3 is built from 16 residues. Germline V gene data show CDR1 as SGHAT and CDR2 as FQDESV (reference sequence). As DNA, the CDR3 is TGTGCCAGCACCTCACGCCAGGGTTCGGGAGGCACTGAAGCTTTCTTT. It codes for CASTSRQGSGGTEAFF.

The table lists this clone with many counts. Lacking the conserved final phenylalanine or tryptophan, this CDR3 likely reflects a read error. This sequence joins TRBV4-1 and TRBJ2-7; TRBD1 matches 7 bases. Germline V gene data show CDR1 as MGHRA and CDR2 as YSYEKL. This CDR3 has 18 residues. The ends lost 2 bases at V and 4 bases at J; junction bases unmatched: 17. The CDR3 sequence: CASSQLTTGHLRTYEQYS. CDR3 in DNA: TGCGCCAGCAGCCAACTCACGACAGGGCACCTGAGGACATACGAGCAGTACTCC.

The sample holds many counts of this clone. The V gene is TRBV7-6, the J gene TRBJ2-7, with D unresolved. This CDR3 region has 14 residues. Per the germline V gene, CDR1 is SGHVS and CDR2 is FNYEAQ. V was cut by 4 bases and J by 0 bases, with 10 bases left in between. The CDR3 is CASSSDVSSYEQYF. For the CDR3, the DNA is TGTGCCAGCAGCTCGGACGTCAGCTCCTACGAGCAGTACTTC.

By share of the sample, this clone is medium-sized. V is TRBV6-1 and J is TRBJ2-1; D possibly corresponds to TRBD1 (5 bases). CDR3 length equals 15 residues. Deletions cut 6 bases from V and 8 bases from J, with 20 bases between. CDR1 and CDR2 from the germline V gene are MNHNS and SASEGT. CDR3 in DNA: TGTGCCAGCAGGTGGTCCGGCAGGGTCGAAGATGAGCAGTTCTTC. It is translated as CASRWSGRVEDEQFF.

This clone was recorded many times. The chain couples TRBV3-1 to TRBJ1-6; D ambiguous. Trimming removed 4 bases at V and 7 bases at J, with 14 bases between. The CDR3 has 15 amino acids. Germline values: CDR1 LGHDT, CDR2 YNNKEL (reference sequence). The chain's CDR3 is CASSPKRGRNSPLHF. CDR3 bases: TGTGCCAGCAGCCCCAAGCGGGGTCGGAATTCACCCCTCCACTTT.

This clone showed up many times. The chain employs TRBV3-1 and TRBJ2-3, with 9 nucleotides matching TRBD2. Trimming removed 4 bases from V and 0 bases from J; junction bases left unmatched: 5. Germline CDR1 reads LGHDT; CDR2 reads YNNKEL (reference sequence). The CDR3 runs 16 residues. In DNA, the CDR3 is TGTGCCAGCAGCCGGACTAGCGACCTTAGCACAGATACGCAGTATTTT. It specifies CASSRTSDLSTDTQYF.

The CDR3 sequence is CASSAGTGGQDEQYF. The CDR3 DNA is TGTGCCAGCAGCGCGGGGACAGGGGGGCAAGACGAGCAGTACTTC. The rearrangement uses TRBV7-9 and TRBJ2-7, with TRBD1 matching over 11 bases. This CDR3 has 15 residues. The germline CDR1 and CDR2 sequences are SEHNR and FQNEAQ (reference sequence). V lost 5 bases to trimming and J lost 5 bases; unmatched junction nucleotides: 8.

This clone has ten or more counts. CDR3 in amino acids: CASSQIRGGKVSTDTQYF. CDR3 sequence (DNA): TGTGCCAGCAGCCAAATCAGGGGGGGGAAGGTTAGCACAGATACGCAGTATTTT. This sequence joins TRBV4-2 and TRBJ2-3; D possibly matches TRBD1 or TRBD2 (7 bases each). The CDR3 is 18 residues long. Germline loops: CDR1 LGHNA, CDR2 YNFKEQ. Trimming took 2 bases from V and 0 from J, leaving 18 bases between them.